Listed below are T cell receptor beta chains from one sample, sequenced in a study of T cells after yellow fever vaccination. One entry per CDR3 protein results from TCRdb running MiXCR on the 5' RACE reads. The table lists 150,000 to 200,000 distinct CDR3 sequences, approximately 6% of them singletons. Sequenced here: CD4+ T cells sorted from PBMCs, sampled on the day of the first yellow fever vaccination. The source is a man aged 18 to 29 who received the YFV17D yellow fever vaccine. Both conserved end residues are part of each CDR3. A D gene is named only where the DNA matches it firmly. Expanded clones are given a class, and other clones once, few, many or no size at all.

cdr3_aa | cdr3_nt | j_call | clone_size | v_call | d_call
CASSQSRAGGDTQYF | TGCGCCAGCAGCCAATCCCGCGCGGGTGGCGATACGCAGTATTTT | TRBJ2-3 | many | TRBV4-1 | .
CASRDRPGANVLTF | TGTGCCAGCAGAGACAGGCCTGGGGCCAACGTCCTGACTTTC | TRBJ2-6 | . | TRBV12-3/TRBV12-4 | .
CASSLGQRNEQFF | TGTGCCAGCAGTTTGGGGCAGCGGAATGAGCAGTTCTTC | TRBJ2-1 | many | TRBV12-3/TRBV12-4 | .
CASTKTEENEKLFF | TGTGCCAGCACCAAGACAGAAGAAAATGAAAAACTGTTTTTT | TRBJ1-4 | few | TRBV7-8 | .
CASSLVSGGTEAFF | TGTGCCAGCAGCTTAGTTTCAGGAGGGACTGAAGCTTTCTTT | TRBJ1-1 | many | TRBV7-2 | .
CASSFPTSGYETQYF | TGTGCCAGCAGCTTCCCGACTAGCGGATATGAGACCCAGTACTTC | TRBJ2-5 | . | TRBV7-2 | TRBD2
CASSEQLAGGPEQFF | TGTGCCAGCAGTGAACAGTTAGCGGGGGGGCCGGAGCAGTTCTTC | TRBJ2-1 | few | TRBV2 | TRBD2
CSGKTGTNTEAFF | TGCAGTGGGAAGACCGGGACAAACACTGAAGCTTTCTTT | TRBJ1-1 | few | TRBV20-1 | .
CASSTARPGTYNEQFF | TGTGCCAGTAGTACCGCTCGCCCCGGGACATACAATGAGCAGTTCTTC | TRBJ2-1 | many | TRBV19 | .
CASSLYSGSNTGELFF | TGTGCCAGCAGCTTATATTCGGGGTCGAACACCGGGGAGCTGTTTTTT | TRBJ2-2 | many | TRBV7-7 | .
CSARDPAGGGGGQPQHF | TGCAGTGCTAGAGACCCTGCGGGGGGAGGGGGAGGTCAGCCCCAGCATTTT | TRBJ1-5 | few | TRBV20-1 | .
CASNRPGDGTGELFF | TGTGCCAGCAACAGACCAGGGGATGGAACCGGGGAGCTGTTTTTT | TRBJ2-2 | few | TRBV9 | .
CASSLSFDSYNQPQHF | TGTGCCAGCAGCTTGTCCTTTGACAGTTACAATCAGCCCCAGCATTTT | TRBJ1-5 | many | TRBV7-2 | .
CRPPLAVFTDTQYF | TGCAGACCCCCTCTAGCGGTATTCACAGATACGCAGTATTTT | TRBJ2-3 | . | TRBV29-1 | TRBD2
CASSFSQASSGNTIYF | TGTGCCAGCAGCTTCTCACAGGCTAGCTCTGGAAACACCATATATTTT | TRBJ1-3 | many | TRBV7-2 | .
CASSFPSEAFF | TGTGCCAGCAGTTTCCCGAGCGAAGCTTTCTTT | TRBJ1-1 | . | TRBV12-3/TRBV12-4 | .
CASSASGSNQPQHF | TGTGCCAGCAGTGCCTCCGGAAGCAATCAGCCCCAGCATTTT | TRBJ1-5 | many | TRBV25-1 | .
CASRAGSTYGYTF | TGTGCCAGCAGGGCGGGGTCTACCTATGGCTACACCTTC | TRBJ1-2 | . | TRBV2 | .
CASSSPDRASTDTQYF | TGTGCCAGCAGTTCTCCGGACAGGGCTAGCACAGATACGCAGTATTTT | TRBJ2-3 | many | TRBV7-2 | TRBD1
CAISESGPDTQYF | TGTGCCATCAGTGAGTCCGGGCCCGATACGCAGTATTTT | TRBJ2-3 | many | TRBV10-3 | .
CASSLVENQPQHF | TGTGCCAGCAGCTTAGTTGAGAATCAGCCCCAGCATTTT | TRBJ1-5 | few | TRBV7-9 | .
CASRVAGTSQETQYF | TGTGCCAGCAGAGTAGCGGGTACTTCCCAAGAGACCCAGTACTTC | TRBJ2-5 | many | TRBV7-2 | TRBD2
CASRPLQYDEQFF | TGTGCCAGCCGACCGCTACAGTACGATGAGCAGTTCTTC | TRBJ2-1 | few | TRBV10-3 | .
CASISQGASYNEQFF | TGTGCCAGCATATCACAGGGGGCGTCCTACAATGAGCAGTTCTTC | TRBJ2-1 | many | TRBV28 | TRBD1
CASSQDPGPGSYTF | TGCGCCAGCAGCCAAGATCCGGGCCCAGGAAGCTACACCTTC | TRBJ1-2 | many | TRBV4-3 | .
CASSRSRVHEQYF | TGTGCCAGTAGTAGGTCTCGGGTCCACGAGCAGTACTTC | TRBJ2-7 | . | TRBV19 | .
CASTWAGGDQPQHF | TGTGCCAGCACCTGGGCAGGGGGCGATCAGCCCCAGCATTTT | TRBJ1-5 | . | TRBV6-2/TRBV6-3 | TRBD1
CASSDLRTGELFF | TGCGCCAGCAGTGATCTGAGGACCGGGGAGCTGTTTTTT | TRBJ2-2 | . | TRBV10-1 | .
CASSKQGDGYTF | TGTGCCAGCAGTAAACAGGGGGATGGCTACACCTTC | TRBJ1-2 | many | TRBV6-1 | TRBD1
CASSRDSGAPYNEQFF | TGTGCCAGCTCACGGGATAGCGGGGCGCCCTACAATGAGCAGTTCTTC | TRBJ2-1 | . | TRBV18 | TRBD2
CSVVRYQETQYF | TGCAGCGTGGTCAGGTACCAAGAGACCCAGTACTTC | TRBJ2-5 | many | TRBV29-1 | .
CASSHRGTTGYNEQFF | TGTGCCAGCAGCCATAGAGGGACGACGGGGTACAATGAGCAGTTCTTC | TRBJ2-1 | many | TRBV4-2 | .
CASSSGLPYNEQFF | TGTGCCAGCAGCTCTGGATTGCCCTACAATGAGCAGTTCTTC | TRBJ2-1 | many | TRBV7-3 | .
CASSLLSAGELFF | TGTGCCAGCAGTCTACTGTCAGCCGGGGAGCTGTTTTTT | TRBJ2-2 | many | TRBV28 | .
CSLETSTNTEAFF | TGCAGCCTGGAGACCTCTACGAACACTGAAGCTTTCTTT | TRBJ1-1 | . | TRBV29-1 | .
CASSFNTGIYGYTF | TGTGCCAGCAGTTTTAATACAGGAATCTATGGCTACACCTTC | TRBJ1-2 | few | TRBV6-2/TRBV6-3 | .
CASSLSGGPLVTQYF | TGTGCCAGCAGCCTTAGCGGGGGGCCTCTGGTTACGCAGTATTTT | TRBJ2-3 | many | TRBV7-9 | TRBD2
CASSIFPISYGYTF | TGTGCCAGTAGTATTTTCCCTATTTCCTATGGCTACACCTTC | TRBJ1-2 | many | TRBV19 | .
CASSPGRWATGELFF | TGTGCCAGCAGCCCAGGGAGGTGGGCCACCGGGGAGCTGTTTTTT | TRBJ2-2 | many | TRBV11-3 | .
CASSLQGGYTEAFF | TGTGCCAGCAGCTTACAGGGGGGGTACACTGAAGCTTTCTTT | TRBJ1-1 | many | TRBV7-6 | TRBD1
CASSLDELTGELFF | TGTGCCAGCAGCTTAGATGAGCTTACCGGGGAGCTGTTTTTT | TRBJ2-2 | few | TRBV11-1 | .
CASSLLGGTDTQYF | TGCGCCAGCAGCTTGCTGGGGGGCACAGATACGCAGTATTTT | TRBJ2-3 | many | TRBV5-1 | .
CASSHRQGSTGELFF | TGTGCCAGCAGCCACCGACAGGGGAGCACCGGGGAGCTGTTTTTT | TRBJ2-2 | many | TRBV14 | TRBD1
CASSPRTGETSPLHF | TGTGCCAGCAGCCCCCGGACAGGGGAGACTTCACCCCTCCACTTT | TRBJ1-6 | . | TRBV7-9 | TRBD1